Listed here is a single TCR beta chain. Its target antigen remains unknown. No qualities accompany the bases; no much larger clone lies one base away. The data stem from a study of blood T cell repertoires in COVID-19 (dated by TCRdb to 2018 to 2020). In terms of the full investigation: Collaborator samples came from the United States, Italy and Spain and covered acute and convalescent phases of COVID-19. Where HLA class I and class II types were available, the types were taken from metadata supplied by the sample provider, not from assay-based typing. The samples were drawn from two sources: the first 160 participants of the ongoing ImmuneRACE study, and 1,254 subjects contributed by 6 global collaborators. The dataset comprised deeply sampled blood TCRbeta repertoires from subjects exposed to, actively infected with, or recovered from COVID-19. A de-identified subject ID, COVID-19 status, age in years and sex were almost always included in the sample metadata. The repertoires were released in a freely available public database intended as a resource for research on the immune response to SARS-CoV-2. The prospective study material was composed of cDNA or gDNA derived from T cells, B-cell-depleted T cells, or PBMCs. Overall study results and their limits: How much clinical and demographic metadata was included differed by source and by participant, and the metadata was provided uncurated.

TCRbeta CDR3 regions were amplified from genomic DNA using the immunoSEQ Assay, a bias-controlled multiplex PCR. In the paper's pipeline: The number of nucleated cells in each sample was estimated by amplification of reference gene primers within the assay. To quantify the absolute abundance of each unique TCRbeta CDR3 rearrangement, sequence reads were collapsed and filtered. For each sample, productive Simpson clonality was calculated as the square root of Simpson's diversity index across productive rearrangements. This immuneACCESS table, as held by TCRdb, lists in-frame sequences with V and J called but not all clones. Of the missing ones, under half trace to an unresolved V gene in checked studies; the others have no known cause. D and trimming come from the DNA, and the V and J calls and clone size come from that table. Within this sample are under 200,000 clones, with approximately 80% of them counted one time only. 7% to 10% of the sample goes to the ten largest clones.

At the junction V is shortened by 4 bases and J by 4 bases; bases outside the gene matches: 11. Including cysteine and phenylalanine, the CDR3 has 16 amino acids. The only DNA kept is the CDR3, 48 bases in frame from the first base. From a lookup of the germline V gene, CDR1 and CDR2 are LGHNA and YNFKEQ. Collaborating institutions collected whole blood in K2EDTA tubes following their own protocols. For TCRbeta analysis, collaborators shipped samples as frozen whole blood, isolated PBMCs, or DNA extracted from either of those sample types. Input material: peripheral blood. The origin of this receptor is a man between 60 and 70 years old with acute or convalescent COVID-19. Here the chain combines TRBV4-2 and TRBJ2-7, with TRBD1 identical over 9 junction bases. The CDR3 reads as follows: CASSRLQGAQVYEQYF. The nucleotides are TGTGCCAGCAGCCGACTACAGGGGGCGCAGGTATACGAGCAGTACTTC.